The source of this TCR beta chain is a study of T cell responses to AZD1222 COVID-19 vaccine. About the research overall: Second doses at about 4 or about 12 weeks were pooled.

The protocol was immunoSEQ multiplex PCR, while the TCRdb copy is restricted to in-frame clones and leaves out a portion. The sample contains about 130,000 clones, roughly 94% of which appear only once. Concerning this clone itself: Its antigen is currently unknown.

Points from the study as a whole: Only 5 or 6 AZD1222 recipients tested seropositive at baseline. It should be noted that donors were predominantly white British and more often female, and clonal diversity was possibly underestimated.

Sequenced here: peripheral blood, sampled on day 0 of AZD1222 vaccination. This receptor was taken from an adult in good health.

CDR3 in DNA: TGTGCCAGCAGCCCCCGACTAGCGCCCTACGAGCAGTACTTC. Translated, it gives CASSPRLAPYEQYF. This chain joins TRBV9 and TRBJ2-7, with 8 bases matching TRBD2. Trimming removed 4 bases from V and 2 bases from J; junction bases left unmatched: 5. Germline CDR1 is SGDLS and CDR2 is YYNGEE. CDR3 length: 14 residues. Drawing the rest from reference TRBV9 and TRBJ2-7, the complete variable domain is DSGVTQTPKHLITATGQRVTLRCSPRSGDLSVYWYQQSLDQGLQFLIQYYNGEERAKGNILERFSAQQFPDLHSELNLSSLELGDSALYFCASSPRLAPYEQYFGPGTRLTVT.